The clone carrying this TCR beta chain was seen ten or more times. Antigen: not known. Germline is not matched at one junction end, which may reflect a read error. The sample comes from a study of T cell repertoires in cytomegalovirus infection. In the study overall: It was the public TCR beta signatures that indicated both CMV infection and matching HLA type.

Study-wide findings and caveats: Ex vivo, HLA-C-restricted CMV-specific TCR beta clonotypes prevailed over the rest of the response.

Per the germline V gene, CDR1 is MGHRA and CDR2 is YSYEKL. This CDR3 has 15 residues. TCRdb processed the reads anew with MiXCR; each CDR3 protein has one entry. The table lists 65,000 to 90,000 distinct CDR3 sequences, under 4.5% of them singletons. The origin of this receptor is a human donor in good health (CMV status not recorded). Some clones in this sample may be carry-over from other donors' samples. The chain joins TRBV4-1 to TRBJ1-2, with D unresolved. Sequenced material: PBMCs. The CDR3 DNA follows: TGTGCCAGCAGCCAAGAAGAACGGGCCCAAGGAGGCTACACCTTC. As protein: CASSQEERAQGGYTF.